The 4 T cell receptor beta chains reported below all come from one sample, sequenced in a study of cytomegalovirus exposure and HLA in healthy donors. The PCR made use of 60 Vbeta and 13 Jbeta primers. Sequencing was performed with immunoSEQ multiplex PCR; in TCRdb, only in-frame clones are kept and a portion is missing. The data hold around 180,000 clones, with 75% to 80% observed a single time. The sequenced sample was PBMCs. These receptors all come from a woman aged 25-40 years in good health and CMV-seropositive.

The genes are TRBV6-5 and TRBJ1-1, with a possible D match to TRBD1 (6 bases). CDR3 length: 16 amino acids. Germline CDR1 MNHEY, CDR2 SVGAGI. V was pared by 4 bases and J by 1 base, with 16 bases between. CDR3 nucleotides: TGTGCCAGCAGTTCAAGAACAGGGATAGGGAACACTGAAGCTTTCTTT. It yields the protein CASSSRTGIGNTEAFF.

The chain couples TRBV15 to TRBJ2-6, with D unresolved. The CDR3 consists of 15 residues. V gave up 5 bases and J gave up 0 bases, with 8 bases separating them. The germline V gene encodes CDR1 LNHNV and CDR2 YYDKDF (reference sequence). The CDR3 sequence is CATSGGYSGANVLTF. The CDR3 coding sequence is TGTGCCACCAGCGGCGGCTACTCTGGGGCCAACGTCCTGACTTTC.

J is TRBJ2-3 and V is TRBV7-8, with 7 bases aligning to TRBD1. The trim removed 4 bases at V and 2 bases at J, leaving 9 bases unmatched. The CDR3 runs 16 residues. Per the germline V gene, CDR1 is SGHVS and CDR2 is FQNEAQ. The CDR3, as DNA: TGTGCCAGCAGCTATACGGGACAGTCGTACACAGATACGCAGTATTTT. This translates into CASSYTGQSYTDTQYF.

The genes are TRBV4-1 and TRBJ1-2; D gene unclear. From germline, CDR1 is MGHRA and CDR2 YSYEKL. Trimming pared 0 bases from V and 4 bases from J, leaving 12 bases between. This CDR3 comprises 15 residues. CDR3 sequence reads: CASSQEHQATYGYTF. The CDR3 DNA reads TGCGCCAGCAGCCAAGAGCATCAGGCGACCTATGGCTACACCTTC.